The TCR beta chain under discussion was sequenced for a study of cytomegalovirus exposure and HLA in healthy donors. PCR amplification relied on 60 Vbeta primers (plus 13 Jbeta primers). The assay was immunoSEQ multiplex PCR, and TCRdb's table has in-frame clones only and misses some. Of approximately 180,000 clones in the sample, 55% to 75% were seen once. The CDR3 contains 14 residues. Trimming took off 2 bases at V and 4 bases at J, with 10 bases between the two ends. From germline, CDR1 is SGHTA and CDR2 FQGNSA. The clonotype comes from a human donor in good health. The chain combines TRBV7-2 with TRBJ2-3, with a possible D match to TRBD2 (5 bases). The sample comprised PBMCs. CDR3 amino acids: CASSLRYGADTQYF. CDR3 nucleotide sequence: TGTGCCAGCAGCTTACGTTACGGGGCAGATACGCAGTATTTT.